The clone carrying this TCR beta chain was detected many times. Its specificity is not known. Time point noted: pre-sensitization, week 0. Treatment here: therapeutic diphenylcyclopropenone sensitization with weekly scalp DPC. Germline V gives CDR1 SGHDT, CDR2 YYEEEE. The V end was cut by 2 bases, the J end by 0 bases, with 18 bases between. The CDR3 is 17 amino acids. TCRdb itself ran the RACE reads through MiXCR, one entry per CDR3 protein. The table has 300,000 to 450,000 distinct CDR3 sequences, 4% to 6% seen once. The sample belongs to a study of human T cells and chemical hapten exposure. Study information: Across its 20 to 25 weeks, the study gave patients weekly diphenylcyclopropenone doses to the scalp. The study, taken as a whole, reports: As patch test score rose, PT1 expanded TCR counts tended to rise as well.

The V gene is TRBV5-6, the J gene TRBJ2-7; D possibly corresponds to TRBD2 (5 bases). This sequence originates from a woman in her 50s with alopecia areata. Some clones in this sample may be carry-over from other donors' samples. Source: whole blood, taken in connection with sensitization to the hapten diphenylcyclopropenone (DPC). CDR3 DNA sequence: TGTGCCAGCAGCTTTACCCCCCCCAGCGGTACCTCCTACGAGCAGTACTTC. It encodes CASSFTPPSGTSYEQYF. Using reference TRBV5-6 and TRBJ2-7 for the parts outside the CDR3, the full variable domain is DAGVTQSPTHLIKTRGQQVTLRCSPKSGHDTVSWYQQALGQGPQFIFQYYEEEERQRGNFPDRFSGHQFPNYSSELNVNALLLGDSALYLCASSFTPPSGTSYEQYFGPGTRLTVT.